This T cell receptor (beta chain) is drawn from a study of graft-versus-host responses after intestinal transplantation. Here immunoSEQ multiplex PCR was the method, and the copy in TCRdb shows in-frame clones only, minus some. The table has tens of thousands of clones, about 90% seen once. Details on this clone: Its antigen is not known.

Study-wide results and limits: There were GvH clones found in recipient marrow, and some of them appeared first in ileum or blood.

This CDR3 has 15 residues. Germline assignment: CDR1 SGHTA and CDR2 FQGNSA. With V trimmed by 5 bases and J by 7 bases, 5 bases remained unmatched. The gene calls are TRBV7-2 and TRBJ2-2; TRBD2 agrees at 12 bases. Sample: unstimulated CD4+ T cells sorted from spleen or lymph node cells, taken before intestinal transplant. The sequence came from a human donor who received an intestinal transplant. In DNA, the CDR3 is TGTGCCAGCAGCCCTAGCGGGGGGGCCTTCGGGGAGCTGTTTTTT. Its protein is CASSPSGGAFGELFF.